One sample yielded the 12 T cell receptor beta chains listed below, sequenced in a study of blood T cell repertoires in COVID-19. Produced via immunoSEQ multiplex PCR; TCRdb's table is partial and in-frame only. This table has 40,000 to 60,000 clones, about 89% appearing once. The sequenced material came from peripheral blood. The receptor set was obtained from an elderly woman with COVID-19, enrolled during active disease.

V is TRBV6-6 and J is TRBJ1-2; weak D call: TRBD1 (5 bases). The germline V gene has CDR1 MNHNY and CDR2 SVGAGI (reference sequence). The CDR3 length is 11 residues. V was clipped by 9 bases and J by 5 bases, with 10 bases between them. CDR3 DNA: TGTGCCAGGGGGGAGGGGTATGGCTACACCTTC. Protein sequence: CARGEGYGYTF.

The sample holds one count of this clone. The gene calls are TRBV5-1 and TRBJ1-1; D is possibly TRBD1 (5 bases). The CDR3 totals 15 residues. The V end lost 2 bases, the J end lost 1 base, and 12 bases lay between the germline ends. Germline V gene lookup returns CDR1 SGHRS and CDR2 YFSETQ. CDR3 sequence: CASSLNPGQNTEAFF. DNA of the CDR3: TGCGCCAGCAGCTTAAACCCTGGACAGAACACTGAAGCTTTCTTT.

CDR3 in DNA: TGTGCCAGTAGTATGGGGTGGGGGACTGGGATAAGCAATCAGCCCCAGCATTTT. Protein: CASSMGWGTGISNQPQHF. The chain couples TRBV19 to TRBJ1-5, with TRBD1 as a possible D gene (5 bases). The V end lost 3 bases, the J end lost 1 base, and 19 bases lay between the germline ends. There are 18 residues in the CDR3. Germline-derived CDR1 and CDR2 are LNHDA and SQIVND (reference sequence).

The chain recombines TRBV9 with TRBJ2-2; 9 nucleotides agree with TRBD1. Germline V lookup: CDR1 SGDLS, CDR2 YYNGEE. The junction had 7 bases not matched to a gene; V was cut back by 3 bases and J by 4 bases. The CDR3 totals 16 residues. CDR3 in DNA: TGTGCCAGCAGCGAGAACAGGGGGCTGGGCACCGGGGAGCTGTTTTTT. The encoded protein is CASSENRGLGTGELFF.

The chain uses TRBV9 and TRBJ1-2; a possible D gene is TRBD1 (6 bases). Trimming removed 0 bases at V and 5 bases at J, with 17 bases between. Germline CDR1 SGDLS, CDR2 YYNGEE. The CDR3 has 16 residues. CDR3 sequence (DNA): TGTGCCAGCAGCGTAGTGACAGGCACAACTCCTTATGGCTACACCTTC. Amino acids: CASSVVTGTTPYGYTF.

V and J are TRBV7-2 and TRBJ2-5; 7 bases line up with TRBD2. The V gene's germline CDR1 is SGHTA and CDR2 FQGNSA. V gave up 0 bases and J gave up 2 bases; unmatched junction bases: 3. CDR3 size: 15 residues. The CDR3 loop reads CASSLATSRQETQYF. The CDR3 DNA follows: TGTGCCAGCAGCTTAGCGACTAGCAGACAAGAGACCCAGTACTTC.

The rearrangement uses TRBV6-4 and TRBJ2-1, with TRBD2 identical over 7 bases. Trimming took 11 bases from V and 5 from J; bases not matched to a gene: 12. CDR1 is MRHNA and CDR2 is SNTAGT in the germline V gene. The CDR3 totals 14 residues. As DNA, the CDR3 is TGTGCCTCTTCCTTGGCGGGGGATCACAATGAGCAGTTCTTC. Residues: CASSLAGDHNEQFF.

The gene calls are TRBV24-1 and TRBJ2-3; 7 bases are a match to TRBD1. The CDR3 is 15 amino acids. CDR1 is KGHDR, CDR2 SFDVKD, per germline. Trimming took 5 bases from V and 2 from J; bases not matched to a gene: 6. The CDR3 reads CATSGTTGLTDTQYF. The CDR3 region has the DNA TGTGCCACCAGTGGCACGACAGGGCTCACAGATACGCAGTATTTT.

This sequence joins TRBV29-1 and TRBJ2-7, with 7 bases matching TRBD1. After removal of 5 bases from V and 2 bases from J, the junction contained 12 bases not matched to a gene. The CDR3 loop spans 15 amino acids. Germline loops: CDR1 SQVTM, CDR2 ANQGSEA. CDR3 DNA sequence: TGCAGCGTTTACACTAGGGGGCTCAAAGCCTACGAGCAGTACTTC. Translation gives CSVYTRGLKAYEQYF.

The chain joins TRBV5-6 to TRBJ2-5, with D perhaps matching TRBD1 (6 bases). In germline, CDR1 is SGHDT, CDR2 YYEEEE. This CDR3 region has 14 residues. The ends were cut back, 3 bases at V and 5 bases at J, with 14 bases in the middle. The CDR3, as DNA: TGTGCCAGCAGCTCAGGACAGCCTCGGGAGACCCAGTACTTC. It translates to CASSSGQPRETQYF.

CDR3 in amino acids: CASSLDSGRTNTQYF. CDR3 in DNA: TGCGCCAGCAGCCTCGATAGCGGGAGGACTAATACGCAGTATTTT. This chain uses TRBV5-1 with TRBJ2-3; 10 bases agree with TRBD2. The V gene end was trimmed by 4 bases and the J gene end by 7 bases; junction bases not matched to a gene: 9. CDR3 size: 15 residues. Germline loops: CDR1 SGHRS, CDR2 YFSETQ.

This chain joins TRBV30 and TRBJ1-4; a possible D gene is TRBD1 (5 bases). The CDR3 runs 13 residues. V lost 4 bases, J lost 7 bases, and 13 bases lay in between. Germline V gives CDR1 GTSNPN, CDR2 SVGIG (reference sequence). The CDR3 reads CAWTGQPTEKLFF. The CDR3 DNA is TGTGCCTGGACTGGACAACCGACTGAAAAACTGTTTTTT.